One and the same sample provided the 18 T cell receptor beta chains below, sequenced in a study of PD-L1 blockade in urothelial cancer (dated by TCRdb to the late 2010s). The library came from the immunoSEQ multiplex PCR assay. Imported from immuneACCESS, the table was reduced by TCRdb to in-frame sequences with V and J called. These copies leave out some clones; in studies compared against another copy, an unresolved V gene accounts for under half, and the cause of the remainder is not known. In all, the sample holds 25,000 to 30,000 clones, and approximately 86% of those were seen once. 1.5% to 2% of the sample is in the top ten clones. The source was PBMCs, collected around atezolizumab (anti-PD-L1) treatment. These receptor sequences come from a man aged 50-59 years with urothelial cancer.

The chain employs TRBV5-6 and TRBJ2-7; TRBD1 matches 8 bases. CDR3 length: 16 amino acids. J was trimmed by 5 bases and V by 4 bases; bases with no gene match: 14. Per germline, CDR1 SGHDT and CDR2 YYEEEE. Written as DNA, the CDR3 is TGTGCCAGCAGCCCGGGGACAGGCGACTACTCGAACGAGCAGTACTTC. It translates to CASSPGTGDYSNEQYF.

The rearrangement links TRBV5-1 to TRBJ2-1, with TRBD2 matching over 13 bases. Germline-derived CDR1 and CDR2 are SGHRS and YFSETQ. J gave up 7 bases and V 0 bases, and 4 bases lay outside the gene matches. This CDR3 has 16 residues. The CDR3 reads CASSLGLTSGRNEQFF. The DNA of the CDR3 is TGCGCCAGCAGCTTGGGATTGACTAGCGGGAGGAATGAGCAGTTCTTC.

V is TRBV6-5 and J is TRBJ2-1, with D perhaps matching TRBD2 (6 bases). Trimming pared 1 base from V and 9 bases from J, leaving 13 bases between. Germline V gives CDR1 MNHEY, CDR2 SVGAGI. This CDR3 comprises 14 residues. The CDR3 reads CASSYWRRGGEQFF. CDR3 DNA sequence: TGTGCCAGCAGTTACTGGCGGCGGGGCGGTGAGCAGTTCTTC.

This CDR3 is CASSSPTVNYSYNEQFF. The CDR3 region has the DNA TGTGCCAGCAGCTCCCCGACAGTTAATTACTCCTACAATGAGCAGTTCTTC. This chain uses TRBV7-9 with TRBJ2-1, with D perhaps TRBD1 (5 bases). Germline V gene lookup returns CDR1 SEHNR and CDR2 FQNEAQ (reference sequence). The CDR3 extends over 17 amino acids. Trimming left V 4 bases short and J 0 bases short, with 16 bases between.

J is TRBJ2-1 and V is TRBV7-9, with D tentatively TRBD1 (6 bases). Germline V gives CDR1 SEHNR, CDR2 FQNEAQ (reference sequence). This CDR3 comprises 14 residues. Trimming pared 3 bases from V and 1 base from J, leaving 7 bases between. CDR3 sequence: CASSFRGSYNEQFF. The CDR3 coding sequence is TGTGCCAGCAGCTTCAGGGGTTCCTACAATGAGCAGTTCTTC.

CDR3 nucleotide sequence: TGTGCCAGCAGTTTCGGCGGGGCTAGCACAGATACGCAGTATTTT. It specifies CASSFGGASTDTQYF. The genes are TRBV27 and TRBJ2-3; D may be TRBD2 (6 bases). The CDR3 contains 15 residues. The V gene lost 3 bases and the J gene lost 0 bases, with 10 bases spanning the gap. Germline assignment: CDR1 MNHEY and CDR2 SMNVEV (reference sequence).

The rearrangement links TRBV27 to TRBJ2-2; a possible D gene is TRBD1 (6 bases). The germline gives CDR1 MNHEY, CDR2 SMNVEV (reference sequence). This CDR3 spans 15 amino acids. Between the trimmed V and J ends, which lost 6 bases and 3 bases, there was a span of 14 bases. The CDR3 DNA follows: TGTGCCAGCAGGCCCTCACAGGGATACACCGGGGAGCTGTTTTTT. Amino acid sequence: CASRPSQGYTGELFF.

V gene TRBV28 combines with J gene TRBJ2-7; D perhaps matches TRBD1 (6 bases). The germline V gene has CDR1 MDHEN and CDR2 SYDVKM. The CDR3 spans 15 residues. The V end was cut by 2 bases, the J end by 3 bases, with 14 bases between. CDR3 protein: CASSLPPGHSYEQYF. The CDR3 DNA sequence: TGTGCCAGCAGTTTACCGCCGGGACATAGCTACGAGCAGTACTTC.

J is TRBJ2-3 and V is TRBV29-1, with TRBD2 identical over 13 bases. The CDR3 spans 16 residues. The V segment lost 5 bases and the J segment 3 bases; nucleotides outside the gene matches: 8. Germline CDR1 SQVTM, CDR2 ANQGSEA. Here the CDR3 DNA reads TGCAGCGTTTCCGGACTAGCGGGAGAACCAACAGATACGCAGTATTTT. Protein sequence: CSVSGLAGEPTDTQYF.

V is TRBV14 and J is TRBJ2-2; D ambiguous. The CDR3 contains 14 residues. The ends were cut back, 4 bases at V and 4 bases at J, with 10 bases in the middle. Germline-derived CDR1 and CDR2 are SGHDN and FVKESK. CDR3 amino acids: CASSPRMGTGELFF. CDR3 nucleotides: TGTGCCAGCAGCCCTAGGATGGGCACCGGGGAGCTGTTTTTT.

V usage is TRBV2 and J usage is TRBJ1-5; 8 bases fit TRBD1. V trimming: 6 bases; J trimming: 3 bases; junction bases outside the gene matches: 7. CDR1 is SNHLY, CDR2 FYNNEI, per germline. The CDR3 length is 15 residues. CDR3 sequence: CASSSGQGLNQPQHF. The CDR3 nucleotides read TGTGCCAGCAGCTCAGGACAGGGACTCAATCAGCCCCAGCATTTT.

The J gene is TRBJ1-5, the V gene TRBV28; D is possibly TRBD1 (6 bases). The germline V gene encodes CDR1 MDHEN and CDR2 SYDVKM. The CDR3 has 17 amino acids. The ends were cut back, 6 bases at V and 6 bases at J, with 24 bases in the middle. CDR3 sequence: CASSPDSWGRGGQPQHF. CDR3 sequence (DNA): TGTGCCAGCAGCCCGGACAGTTGGGGCCGGGGGGGTCAGCCCCAGCATTTT.

V usage is TRBV5-1 and J usage is TRBJ2-5; 8 nucleotides match TRBD2. J lost 2 bases, V lost 3 bases, and 9 bases had no gene match. Germline V gene data show CDR1 as SGHRS and CDR2 as YFSETQ. This CDR3 has 16 residues. DNA for the CDR3: TGCGCCAGCAGCTCCACGGGGGGGAGACTTCAAGAGACCCAGTACTTC. It encodes CASSSTGGRLQETQYF.

The chain recombines TRBV11-3 with TRBJ2-3; tentatively, D is TRBD1 (6 bases). Germline V gene lookup returns CDR1 SGHNT and CDR2 YENEEA. Trimming took off 8 bases at V and 4 bases at J, with 16 bases between the two ends. The CDR3 covers 14 residues. CDR3 region: CASADSHGADTQYF. The CDR3 nucleotides are TGTGCCAGCGCGGACAGCCATGGGGCAGATACGCAGTATTTT.

V usage is TRBV27 and J usage is TRBJ1-2, with 10 bases that match TRBD1. Germline values: CDR1 MNHEY, CDR2 SMNVEV (reference sequence). The CDR3 sequence is 13 residues long. The V segment lost 3 bases and the J segment 8 bases; nucleotides outside the gene matches: 3. In nucleotides, the CDR3 is TGTGCCAGCAGTTTCGGGACAGGGGAAGGCTACACCTTC. Its protein is CASSFGTGEGYTF.

J is TRBJ2-1 and V is TRBV25-1; D unresolved. The germline gives CDR1 MGHDK, CDR2 SYGVNS. Trimming took 0 bases from V and 2 from J, leaving 5 bases between them. CDR3 length: 14 residues. CDR3 bases: TGTGCCAGCAGTGAATATGAGGCCTACAATGAGCAGTTCTTC. Its translation is CASSEYEAYNEQFF.

This chain links TRBV6-5 with TRBJ2-7, with 7 positions matching TRBD2. J lost 1 base, V lost 2 bases, and 5 bases had no gene match. CDR1 and CDR2 from the germline V gene are MNHEY and SVGAGI. The CDR3 has 15 residues. The CDR3 DNA sequence: TGTGCCAGCAGTTACGATAGCGGGCCTTCCTACGAGCAGTACTTC. The encoded protein is CASSYDSGPSYEQYF.

The chain recombines TRBV11-2 with TRBJ1-2; 10 bases are a match to TRBD1. After removal of 4 bases from V and 6 bases from J, the junction contained 8 bases not matched to a gene. CDR3 length: 15 residues. Germline CDR1 is SGHAT and CDR2 is FQNNGV. CDR3 DNA sequence: TGTGCCAGCAGCTCACCCGGGACAGGGGCCAATGGCTACACCTTC. Its protein is CASSSPGTGANGYTF. The full variable domain, completed using reference TRBV11-2 and TRBJ1-2, is EAGVAQSPRYKIIEKRQSVAFWCNPISGHATLYWYQQILGQGPKLLIQFQNNGVVDDSQLPKDRFSAERLKGVDSTLKIQPAKLEDSAVYLCASSSPGTGANGYTFGSGTRLTVV.